This paragraph covers one TCR beta chain sequence. The antigen is undetermined. The CDR3 sequence is 14 residues long. Germline V gene lookup returns CDR1 MNHEY and CDR2 SVGAGI. The V end was cut by 2 bases, the J end by 1 base, with 8 bases between. This record comes from a study of graft-versus-host responses after intestinal transplantation. Looking at the study overall: Multivisceral, liver-intestinal, or isolated intestinal transplants were received by the recipients. The study gave all recipients anti-thymocyte globulin induction, then tacrolimus and steroids for about 3 years.

Generated by immunoSEQ multiplex PCR, the TCRdb table keeps only in-frame clones and is missing some. The profile covers about 40,000 clones, with about 90% appearing a single time and around 2.5% taken by the ten largest. Study observations and caveats: Circulating GvH clones peaking coincided with falling HvG clones soon after transplant. Detection of GvH clones occurred in recipient marrow, and some had their first appearance in ileum or blood.

The source of this sequence is a human patient who received an intestinal transplant, so some T cells may come from the graft donor. This specimen was PBMCs, taken approximately 320 days after intestinal transplant. The V and J genes are TRBV6-5 and TRBJ1-1; D unresolved. The DNA for the CDR3 is TGTGCCAGCAGTTACGCGCAAGGGAACACTGAAGCTTTCTTT. Protein product: CASSYAQGNTEAFF.